The following is a TCR beta chain sequence with its context. Its antigen is currently unknown. After roughly 11 days in culture, the CD4+ T cells were isolated. Participants were vaccinated with two doses of either the BNT162b2 or mRNA-1273 vaccine. The data derive from a study of vaccination effects on CD4 cells after COVID-19. Notes on the study in general: Nearly all vaccine-induced clones in healthy recipients recognized only SARS-CoV-2.

Germline V lookup: CDR1 KGHDR, CDR2 SFDVKD. The V gene end was trimmed by 3 bases and the J gene end by 5 bases; junction bases not matched to a gene: 12. The CDR3 loop spans 19 amino acids. TCRdb's copy holds only in-frame clones and misses some; the assay was immunoSEQ multiplex PCR. The sample has under 70,000 clones; around 70% are singletons. This chain connects TRBV24-1 to TRBJ2-3, with 14 bases lining up with TRBD2. The sequence was collected from a human donor who received a COVID-19 vaccine. Source: CD4+ T cells from PBMCs cultured without peptide, taken after COVID-19 vaccination. The DNA for the CDR3 is TGTGCCACCAGTGATAACCCGGGACTAGCGGGGGATTGGCGAGATACGCAGTATTTT. Protein: CATSDNPGLAGDWRDTQYF.